The 17 T cell receptor beta chains listed next were all sequenced from one sample in a study of blood T cell repertoires in COVID-19. This table comes from immunoSEQ multiplex PCR, and its TCRdb copy is limited to in-frame clones, with some not included. This sample carries about 130,000 clones, approximately 78% of them seen once, and the ten largest clones take approximately 6%. Sequencing used PBMCs or T cells enriched from blood (not recorded which). All receptors derive from a woman aged 50 to 60 who had recovered from COVID-19.

The rearrangement joins TRBV4-1 to TRBJ2-4, with D tentatively TRBD2 (5 bases). CDR3 length: 16 amino acids. The germline CDR1 and CDR2 sequences are MGHRA and YSYEKL. V dropped 2 bases and J dropped 0 bases, with 11 bases sitting between them. The CDR3 here is CASSQLTGLAKNIQYF. The CDR3 coding sequence is TGCGCCAGCAGCCAACTGACGGGGTTAGCCAAAAACATTCAGTACTTC.

This clone was recorded only once. The chain is built from TRBV19 and TRBJ1-5; 8 bases align to TRBD1. The V gene end was trimmed by 7 bases and the J gene end by 1 base; junction bases not matched to a gene: 6. Germline loops: CDR1 LNHDA, CDR2 SQIVND (reference sequence). This CDR3 region has 15 residues. CDR3 loop: CASTARGLSNQPQHF. The CDR3 DNA reads as TGTGCCAGTACCGCCAGGGGGCTGAGCAATCAGCCCCAGCATTTT.

This clone is medium-sized by share. The V call is TRBV4-1, the J call TRBJ2-7; D may be TRBD2 (6 bases). Trimming removed 4 bases from V and 0 bases from J, with 7 bases in between. The CDR3 consists of 13 residues. Germline V gene data show CDR1 as MGHRA and CDR2 as YSYEKL. The CDR3 protein is CASSPEGSYEQYF. CDR3 DNA: TGCGCCAGCAGCCCGGAGGGCTCCTACGAGCAGTACTTC.

The chain's CDR3 is CASSLTGSYNEQFF. In nucleotides, the CDR3 is TGTGCCAGTAGTCTCACAGGGTCCTACAATGAGCAGTTCTTC. The chain employs TRBV19 and TRBJ2-1, with D perhaps matching TRBD1 (6 bases). The V gene's germline CDR1 is LNHDA and CDR2 SQIVND (reference sequence). This CDR3 has 14 residues. V was cut by 5 bases and J by 1 base, with 9 bases left in between.

The genes are TRBV5-6 and TRBJ1-1; 7 bases are shared with TRBD1. CDR1 and CDR2 (germline): SGHDT, YYEEEE. CDR3 length: 13 amino acids. Trimming at V came to 4 bases and at J to 11 bases, leaving 11 bases not matched to a gene. The CDR3 DNA sequence: TGTGCCAGCAGCCAAGGGACAGACAGCGGGGCTTTCTTT. This gives the protein CASSQGTDSGAFF.

The rearrangement uses TRBV7-2 and TRBJ2-2; D is perhaps TRBD2 (6 bases). The germline V gene has CDR1 SGHTA and CDR2 FQGNSA. CDR3 size: 15 residues. Trimming stripped 3 bases from V and 0 bases from J, with 8 bases between. The DNA of the CDR3 is TGTGCCAGCAGCTTCGCGGGGTCGAACACCGGGGAGCTGTTTTTT. Its translation: CASSFAGSNTGELFF.

This chain joins TRBV19 and TRBJ1-1; maybe TRBD1 (5 bases). This CDR3 has 12 residues. CDR1 and CDR2 from the germline V gene are LNHDA and SQIVND (reference sequence). Trimming shortened V by 5 bases and J by 5 bases, and 9 bases separated the two germline ends. CDR3 in amino acids: CASSRGRTEAFF. Here the CDR3 DNA reads TGTGCCAGTAGTCGGGGGAGGACTGAAGCTTTCTTT. The full variable domain, with the rest looked up from reference TRBV19 and TRBJ1-1, is DGGITQSPKYLFRKEGQNVTLSCEQNLNHDAMYWYRQDPGQGLRLIYYSQIVNDFQKGDIAEGYSVSREKKESFPLTVTSAQKNPTAFYLCASSRGRTEAFFGQGTRLTVV.

In this sample, this clone turned up a few times. This chain joins TRBV7-2 and TRBJ2-7, with TRBD2 identical over 11 bases. The CDR3 is made up of 15 amino acids. V lost 5 bases, J lost 3 bases, and 6 bases stayed unmatched. Germline V CDR1 and CDR2: SGHTA, FQGNSA. CDR3 sequence reads: CASSRTSGLNYEQYF. CDR3 sequence (DNA): TGTGCCAGCAGCCGGACTAGCGGGTTAAACTACGAGCAGTACTTC.

The chain links TRBV5-1 to TRBJ1-3, with no clear D. V was pared by 2 bases and J by 6 bases, with 9 bases between. The CDR3 spans 13 residues. CDR1 and CDR2 from the germline V gene are SGHRS and YFSETQ. In DNA form, the CDR3 reads TGCGCCAGCAGCTTCGGGGTAGCAAACACCATATATTTT. Translation: CASSFGVANTIYF.

V usage is TRBV13 and J usage is TRBJ1-1, with D maybe TRBD1 (6 bases). This CDR3 region has 12 residues. V was cut by 5 bases and J by 5 bases, with 9 bases left in between. Per the germline V gene, CDR1 is PRHDT and CDR2 is FYEKMQ (reference sequence). CDR3 protein: CASSIRGTEAFF. The CDR3 DNA is TGTGCCAGCAGCATCAGGGGAACTGAAGCTTTCTTT.

The chain is built from TRBV5-5 and TRBJ1-2; D call uncertain. Trimming pared 2 bases from V and 4 bases from J, leaving 12 bases between. This CDR3 has 14 amino acids. Per germline, CDR1 SGHKS and CDR2 YYEKEE (reference sequence). This CDR3 reads CASSFVEASYGYTF. Here the CDR3 DNA reads TGTGCCAGCAGCTTTGTCGAGGCTAGCTATGGCTACACCTTC.

The chain links TRBV5-1 to TRBJ2-2, with 7 bases matching TRBD2. After removal of 4 bases from V and 1 base from J, the junction contained 4 bases not matched to a gene. Germline-derived CDR1 and CDR2 are SGHRS and YFSETQ. CDR3 size: 15 residues. CDR3 protein: CASSALAGNTGELFF. The CDR3 nucleotides read TGCGCCAGCAGCGCCTTAGCGGGGAACACCGGGGAGCTGTTTTTT.

V usage is TRBV15 and J usage is TRBJ1-2; unclear D gene. The germline V and J ends were trimmed by 1 base and 5 bases, with 8 bases remaining between them. Per the germline V gene, CDR1 is LNHNV and CDR2 is YYDKDF (reference sequence). This CDR3 has 13 residues. CDR3 sequence: CATSRGTDYGYTF. As DNA, the CDR3 is TGTGCCACCAGCAGAGGTACAGATTATGGCTACACCTTC.

For the CDR3, the DNA is TGTGCCAGCAGTGAAGGGACAGATAATTCACCCCTCCACTTT. It is translated as CASSEGTDNSPLHF. The V gene is TRBV2, the J gene TRBJ1-6, with D possibly TRBD1 on 6 matching bases. V lost 1 base, J lost 5 bases, and 6 bases lay in between. The germline CDR1 and CDR2 sequences are SNHLY and FYNNEI. The CDR3 extends over 14 amino acids.

The chain uses TRBV10-3 and TRBJ2-3, with no clear D. V lost 7 bases and J lost 1, with 12 bases in between. This CDR3 comprises 14 residues. Per germline, CDR1 ENHRY and CDR2 SYGVKD. The chain's CDR3 is CAIKTVLGTDTQYF. The CDR3 nucleotides read TGTGCCATCAAAACGGTCTTGGGCACAGATACGCAGTATTTT.

The V call is TRBV11-2, the J call TRBJ1-4; D is uncertain. Trimming stripped 1 base from V and 7 bases from J, with 16 bases between. Germline CDR1 and CDR2: SGHAT and FQNNGV. The CDR3 is 16 amino acids. The CDR3 coding sequence is TGTGCCAGCAGCTTAGGGGTAGCGCCGGCGGGTGAAAAACTGTTTTTT. Its translation is CASSLGVAPAGEKLFF.

This clone was counted a single time. CDR3 DNA: TGTGCCAGCAGGGTATCAGGCACTGAAGCTTTCTTT. This encodes CASRVSGTEAFF. The chain recombines TRBV6-5 with TRBJ1-1; D is uncertain. The CDR3 has 12 amino acids. Trimming shortened V by 6 bases and J by 4 bases, and 9 bases separated the two germline ends. The germline gives CDR1 MNHEY, CDR2 SVGAGI.